One sample yielded the 10 T cell receptor beta chains listed below, sequenced in a study of control samples from healthy donors and cancer patients. This table comes from immunoSEQ multiplex PCR, and its TCRdb copy is limited to in-frame clones, with some not included. The sample lists approximately 140,000 clones, more than 85% occurring once. Material: blood. The receptors shown here come from a woman younger than 45 in good health.

The chain uses TRBV5-1 and TRBJ2-7; possibly TRBD1 for D (5 bases). This CDR3 has 12 amino acids. V lost 4 bases to trimming and J lost 4 bases, with 9 bases between them. The germline V gene has CDR1 SGHRS and CDR2 YFSETQ. DNA of the CDR3: TGCGCCAGCAGCGACCAGGGTTACGAGCAGTACTTC. It specifies CASSDQGYEQYF.

The V gene is TRBV5-5, the J gene TRBJ1-6; 7 bases line up with TRBD1. The V segment lost 0 bases and the J segment 10 bases; nucleotides outside the gene matches: 7. Looked up from germline, CDR1 is SGHKS and CDR2 is YYEKEE (reference sequence). The CDR3 sequence is 15 residues long. CDR3 sequence: CASSLDRGGDSPLHF. The DNA for the CDR3 is TGTGCCAGCAGCTTGGACAGGGGAGGGGACTCACCCCTCCACTTT.

This sequence joins TRBV2 and TRBJ2-5, with a tentative D call TRBD2 (6 bases). Germline CDR1 SNHLY, CDR2 FYNNEI. CDR3 size: 15 residues. Trimming took off 2 bases at V and 2 bases at J, with 12 bases between the two ends. DNA for the CDR3: TGTGCCAGCAGTGAATTACTAGCTGTACAAGAGACCCAGTACTTC. Translation gives CASSELLAVQETQYF.

The V call is TRBV5-1, the J call TRBJ2-2, with TRBD2 matching over 9 bases. The germline V gene has CDR1 SGHRS and CDR2 YFSETQ. The J segment lost 1 base and the V segment lost 5 bases, leaving 6 bases of the junction unmatched. The CDR3 sequence is 16 residues long. This chain's CDR3 is CASRVSAGGNTGELFF. As DNA, the CDR3 is TGCGCCAGCAGGGTTTCAGCGGGAGGGAACACCGGGGAGCTGTTTTTT.

The chain combines TRBV5-1 with TRBJ1-4; the match to TRBD1 covers 7 bases. Germline V gives CDR1 SGHRS, CDR2 YFSETQ. J was trimmed by 4 bases and V by 3 bases; bases with no gene match: 9. The CDR3 is 16 residues long. The CDR3 protein is CASSSADRDGNEKLFF. The CDR3 DNA is TGCGCCAGCAGCTCCGCCGACAGGGACGGTAATGAAAAACTGTTTTTT.

V gene TRBV19 combines with J gene TRBJ2-2; 8 bases agree with TRBD2. From germline, CDR1 is LNHDA and CDR2 SQIVND (reference sequence). The junction had 6 bases not matched to a gene; V was cut back by 3 bases and J by 3 bases. The CDR3 length is 16 residues. CDR3 nucleotide sequence: TGTGCCAGTAGTATCCTAACTAGCGGCTACACCGGGGAGCTGTTTTTT. Translating it yields CASSILTSGYTGELFF.

The chain uses TRBV19 and TRBJ1-6; D is ambiguous. The germline V gene encodes CDR1 LNHDA and CDR2 SQIVND (reference sequence). This CDR3 spans 15 amino acids. Trimming removed 2 bases at V and 4 bases at J, with 9 bases between. This CDR3 reads CASSIPSQYNSPLHF. Here the CDR3 DNA reads TGTGCCAGTAGTATACCGTCGCAGTATAATTCACCCCTCCACTTT. Based on the CDR3 plus reference TRBV19 and TRBJ1-6, the full variable domain is DGGITQSPKYLFRKEGQNVTLSCEQNLNHDAMYWYRQDPGQGLRLIYYSQIVNDFQKGDIAEGYSVSREKKESFPLTVTSAQKNPTAFYLCASSIPSQYNSPLHFGNGTRLTVT.

This clone has more than one count but fewer than ten. The CDR3 here is CASAQFGGWEEKLFF. CDR3 DNA: TGTGCCAGCGCCCAATTTGGGGGGTGGGAAGAAAAACTGTTTTTT. V and J are TRBV27 and TRBJ1-4; possible D gene TRBD1, 5 bases. Germline assignment: CDR1 MNHEY and CDR2 SMNVEV (reference sequence). This CDR3 has 15 residues. Trimming shortened V by 8 bases and J by 8 bases, and 21 bases separated the two germline ends.

The chain carries TRBV28 and TRBJ1-2; perhaps TRBD1 as D (5 bases). Trimming pared 7 bases from V and 3 bases from J, leaving 15 bases between. Per germline, CDR1 MDHEN and CDR2 SYDVKM. CDR3 length equals 14 residues. CDR3 protein: CASTSSSGDYGYTF. As DNA, the CDR3 is TGTGCCAGCACCTCAAGTTCGGGGGACTATGGCTACACCTTC.

V gene TRBV15 combines with J gene TRBJ2-3, with a weak D call TRBD2 (5 bases). Between the trimmed V and J ends, which lost 5 bases and 3 bases, there was a span of 12 bases. Germline assignment: CDR1 LNHNV and CDR2 YYDKDF (reference sequence). The CDR3 loop spans 14 amino acids. CDR3 region: CATSSDRGTDTQYF. In DNA form, the CDR3 reads TGTGCCACCAGCTCGGACCGCGGGACAGATACGCAGTATTTT.